The 25 T cell receptor beta chains below all came from one sample that was sequenced in a study of blood T cell repertoires in COVID-19. Repertoires were generated with immunoSEQ multiplex PCR, while TCRdb's copy carries only in-frame clones and drops some. The data show 90,000 to 120,000 clones, with roughly 88% seen just once and around 6.5% held by the top ten. The sample consisted of peripheral blood. The receptors shown here come from a woman aged 55-75 years with acute or convalescent COVID-19.

This clone occurred once. The chain combines TRBV6-5 with TRBJ1-4; D not resolved. The V end was cut by 6 bases, the J end by 0 bases, with 8 bases between. Germline CDR1 MNHEY, CDR2 SVGAGI. The CDR3 is made up of 14 amino acids. CDR3 in DNA: TGTGCCAGCAGGTCAGGTACAACTAATGAAAAACTGTTTTTT. Protein sequence: CASRSGTTNEKLFF.

The chain couples TRBV5-1 to TRBJ1-3; tentative D call: TRBD1 (6 bases). Germline V gives CDR1 SGHRS, CDR2 YFSETQ. The ends were cut back, 4 bases at V and 3 bases at J, with 11 bases in the middle. The CDR3 runs 14 residues. The DNA for the CDR3 is TGCGCCAGCAGCAATACAGGGAGTGGAAACACCATATATTTT. Amino acids: CASSNTGSGNTIYF.

This chain connects TRBV15 to TRBJ2-3; 7 bases are a match to TRBD2. V dropped 7 bases and J dropped 2; count of bases not matched to a gene: 12. CDR3 length equals 16 residues. Germline lookup yields CDR1 LNHNV and CDR2 YYDKDF (reference sequence). DNA of the CDR3: TGTGCCACCACCCGAGAGAGCGGGATACCCACAGATACGCAGTATTTT. Translating gives CATTRESGIPTDTQYF.

This clone was detected once. The J gene is TRBJ2-2, the V gene TRBV6-5, with 7 bases matching TRBD1. The CDR3 is made up of 15 amino acids. Germline assignment: CDR1 MNHEY and CDR2 SVGAGI. V lost 8 bases and J lost 5; bases outside the gene matches: 11. The chain's CDR3 is CASEALVRGTGELFF. The CDR3 nucleotides are TGTGCCAGCGAGGCGCTAGTCAGGGGGACCGGGGAGCTGTTTTTT.

The chain couples TRBV18 to TRBJ2-1; 11 bases are shared with TRBD2. This CDR3 region has 14 residues. Germline-derived CDR1 and CDR2 are KGHSH and LQKENI. V shed 6 bases, J shed 3 bases, and the junction held 1 base outside the gene matches. The CDR3 sequence is CASSTSGNYNEQFF. The CDR3 region has the DNA TGTGCCAGCTCGACTAGCGGGAACTACAATGAGCAGTTCTTC.

This chain joins TRBV19 and TRBJ2-5, with a possible D match to TRBD1 (7 bases). Trimming removed 3 bases at V and 5 bases at J, with 16 bases between. The CDR3 covers 15 residues. CDR1 is LNHDA and CDR2 is SQIVND in the germline V gene (reference sequence). CDR3 amino acids: CASSMTAPGGETQYF. CDR3 bases: TGTGCCAGTAGTATGACGGCCCCAGGGGGGGAGACCCAGTACTTC.

The V gene is TRBV6-6, the J gene TRBJ2-2; D ambiguous. The CDR3 totals 13 residues. V lost 2 bases to trimming and J lost 5 bases, with 6 bases between them. Germline V lookup: CDR1 MNHNY, CDR2 SVGAGI (reference sequence). CDR3 in DNA: TGTGCCAGCAGTTACCCAAATACCGGGGAGCTGTTTTTT. Its protein product is CASSYPNTGELFF.

This CDR3 is CASSEGAGGFGELFF. CDR3 in DNA: TGTGCCAGCAGTGAAGGGGCAGGGGGATTTGGGGAGCTGTTTTTT. The rearrangement links TRBV2 to TRBJ2-2; 7 bases are shared with TRBD1. The germline V gene encodes CDR1 SNHLY and CDR2 FYNNEI. The V segment lost 1 base and the J segment 8 bases; nucleotides outside the gene matches: 7. The length of the CDR3 is 15 residues.

As to this clone: Mismatch with germline at one junction end may stem from a read error. The V call is TRBV5-1, the J call TRBJ2-3, with D maybe TRBD2 (5 bases). The CDR3 totals 15 residues. In germline, CDR1 is SGHRS, CDR2 YFSETQ. CDR3 bases: TGCGCCAGCCGCTTCCCTGGAGGCGTCACAGATACGCAGTATTTT. Its translation is CASRFPGGVTDTQYF.

This clone occurred a few times. The rearrangement uses TRBV19 and TRBJ1-3; 7 bases align to TRBD1. The CDR3 has 16 amino acids. Trimming removed 3 bases from V and 0 bases from J; junction bases left unmatched: 5. Per the germline V gene, CDR1 is LNHDA and CDR2 is SQIVND (reference sequence). The CDR3 loop reads CASSILQGSSGNTIYF. The CDR3 DNA reads TGTGCCAGTAGTATCCTACAGGGGTCCTCTGGAAACACCATATATTTT.

The V call is TRBV2, the J call TRBJ1-3; 7 nucleotides line up with TRBD1. Germline V gives CDR1 SNHLY, CDR2 FYNNEI. Trimming removed 3 bases from V and 4 bases from J; junction bases left unmatched: 3. This CDR3 has 14 residues. This chain's CDR3 is CASSDRGVGNTIYF. CDR3 nucleotide sequence: TGTGCCAGCAGTGACAGGGGGGTCGGAAACACCATATATTTT.

The V and J genes are TRBV6-5 and TRBJ1-1, with no clear D. CDR1 is MNHEY and CDR2 is SVGAGI in the germline V gene. The V end lost 7 bases, the J end lost 3 bases, and 12 bases lay between the germline ends. This CDR3 comprises 13 residues. The CDR3 bases are TGTGCCAGCATCGAGGGCGCGGACACTGAAGCTTTCTTT. Translated: CASIEGADTEAFF.

The chain uses TRBV7-8 and TRBJ2-1; 7 bases map to TRBD2. The CDR3 runs 14 residues. J gave up 9 bases and V 10 bases, and 15 bases lay outside the gene matches. In germline, CDR1 is SGHVS, CDR2 FQNEAQ. As DNA, the CDR3 is TGTGCCACCTTGAGCGGGATAGGTAGGGGTGAGCAGTTCTTC. Translated, it gives CATLSGIGRGEQFF.

This chain joins TRBV27 and TRBJ2-3; 11 bases match TRBD2. Germline V gives CDR1 MNHEY, CDR2 SMNVEV (reference sequence). V shed 8 bases, J shed 8 bases, and the junction held 9 bases outside the gene matches. The CDR3 totals 14 residues. For the CDR3, the DNA is TGTGCCAGCCAACTAGCGGGAGTGGACGGTACGCAGTATTTT. It yields the protein CASQLAGVDGTQYF.

This chain joins TRBV28 and TRBJ2-3; 7 nucleotides agree with TRBD1. CDR3 size: 14 residues. Germline CDR1 is MDHEN and CDR2 is SYDVKM. V was clipped by 6 bases and J by 4 bases; unmatched bases: 7. CDR3 DNA sequence: TGTGCCAGCAGCCCTGGACAGGTCCCAGATACGCAGTATTTT. Its translation is CASSPGQVPDTQYF.

V is TRBV2 and J is TRBJ2-5; TRBD2 is a possible D gene (5 bases). V gave up 2 bases and J gave up 4 bases, with 11 bases separating them. Germline assignment: CDR1 SNHLY and CDR2 FYNNEI. The CDR3 runs to 14 residues. CDR3 DNA sequence: TGTGCCAGCAGTGAAAATTTAGGGAGAGAGACCCAGTACTTC. The encoded protein is CASSENLGRETQYF.

The CDR3 bases are TGTGCCAGCACCTTCGCAGGGGGTTTTGAAGCTTTCTTT. Protein: CASTFAGGFEAFF. The chain combines TRBV6-5 with TRBJ1-1; 7 nucleotides match TRBD1. The CDR3 extends over 13 amino acids. The V gene end was trimmed by 7 bases and the J gene end by 7 bases; junction bases not matched to a gene: 9. Germline V lookup: CDR1 MNHEY, CDR2 SVGAGI.

The chain couples TRBV6-1 to TRBJ1-5, with D maybe TRBD1 (5 bases). The V and J ends lost 2 bases and 5 bases respectively, with 13 bases between them. The CDR3 has 15 amino acids. Germline-derived CDR1 and CDR2 are MNHNS and SASEGT. Here the CDR3 reads CASSEYRGGYQPQHF. The CDR3 nucleotides read TGTGCCAGCAGTGAATATAGGGGTGGTTATCAGCCCCAGCATTTT.

A few counts support this clone. The V gene is TRBV9, the J gene TRBJ2-1; 15 bases line up with TRBD2. CDR1 is SGDLS and CDR2 is YYNGEE in the germline V gene. V trimming: 3 bases; J trimming: 12 bases; junction bases outside the gene matches: 13. This CDR3 has 17 residues. In nucleotides, the CDR3 is TGTGCCAGCAGCGAATGGGACAGTGGACTAGCGGGAGGGGGGCAGTTCTTC. Its translation is CASSEWDSGLAGGGQFF.

The gene calls are TRBV7-8 and TRBJ1-4; no firm D call. The CDR3 runs 14 residues. Germline values: CDR1 SGHVS, CDR2 FQNEAQ. V was shortened by 3 bases and J by 5 bases, with 10 bases between the two germline ends. The CDR3 DNA reads TGTGCCAGCAGCTTTGGGAGGCGAAATGAAAAACTGTTTTTT. This encodes CASSFGRRNEKLFF.

The V call is TRBV7-9, the J call TRBJ1-4; 7 bases match TRBD1. The J segment lost 11 bases and the V segment lost 3 bases, leaving 9 bases of the junction unmatched. Germline CDR1 reads SEHNR; CDR2 reads FQNEAQ (reference sequence). The CDR3 spans 14 residues. The CDR3 region has the DNA TGTGCCAGCAGCTTTTCCAGGGGGATGGAGAAACTGTTTTTT. Translated, it gives CASSFSRGMEKLFF.

V is TRBV5-1 and J is TRBJ2-5, with 7 nucleotides matching TRBD1. The trim removed 1 base at V and 0 bases at J, leaving 3 bases unmatched. CDR1 is SGHRS and CDR2 is YFSETQ in the germline V gene. This CDR3 has 15 amino acids. CDR3 sequence (DNA): TGCGCCAGCAGCTTGTGGGGACAGAACCAAGAGACCCAGTACTTC. Translating gives CASSLWGQNQETQYF.

The gene calls are TRBV14 and TRBJ1-1, with TRBD1 matching 10 bases. With V trimmed by 5 bases and J by 1 base, 4 bases remained unmatched. CDR3 length: 15 residues. Germline loops: CDR1 SGHDN, CDR2 FVKESK. CDR3 in amino acids: CASSTWTGGNTEAFF. The CDR3 DNA reads as TGTGCCAGCAGCACCTGGACAGGGGGGAACACTGAAGCTTTCTTT. The variable domain in full, with the rest retrieved from reference TRBV14 and TRBJ1-1, is EAGVTQFPSHSVIEKGQTVTLRCDPISGHDNLYWYRRVMGKEIKFLLHFVKESKQDESGMPNNRFLAERTGGTYSTLKVQPAELEDSGVYFCASSTWTGGNTEAFFGQGTRLTVV.

This clone showed up just a few times. J is TRBJ2-7 and V is TRBV18; 10 positions match TRBD2. This CDR3 is 18 amino acids long. The J segment lost 7 bases and the V segment lost 8 bases, leaving 23 bases of the junction unmatched. The germline V gene encodes CDR1 KGHSH and CDR2 LQKENI. CDR3 nucleotide sequence: TGTGCCAGCAGCACCCAGAGCGGGAGGGCCCATCTTTCCCCGGAGCAGTACTTC. Translated, it gives CASSTQSGRAHLSPEQYF.

This chain joins TRBV30 and TRBJ2-1, with D possibly matching TRBD2 (8 bases). Germline V gene lookup returns CDR1 GTSNPN and CDR2 SVGIG (reference sequence). The CDR3 extends over 19 amino acids. V was cut by 4 bases and J by 5 bases, with 30 bases left in between. Written as DNA, the CDR3 is TGTGCCTGGAAGCGGGGGCAGGGGGTGACAGCAAGCACACACAATGAGCAGTTCTTC. This encodes CAWKRGQGVTASTHNEQFF.